These 10 T cell receptor beta chains were sequenced from one sample in a study of blood T cells in healthy people across ages. A second PCR of 7 to 11 cycles used a sample-barcoded 5' primer and a J-beta primer mix. MiXCR, run by TCRdb on the 5' RACE reads, gives a single entry per CDR3 protein. The table has around 1,000,000 distinct CDR3 sequences, roughly two fifths seen once; the top ten hold under 15%. Sequencing input: blood. These receptors were collected from a man between 18 and 29 years old in good health.

Only a few counts were recorded for this clonotype. CDR3 region: CASTIMGSNQPQHF. Here the CDR3 DNA reads TGTGCCAGCACCATAATGGGTAGCAATCAGCCCCAGCATTTT. V gene TRBV6-1 combines with J gene TRBJ1-5; unclear D gene. The CDR3 has 14 amino acids. The germline gives CDR1 MNHNS, CDR2 SASEGT. The V end was cut by 7 bases, the J end by 0 bases, with 10 bases between.

The chain has TRBV29-1 and TRBJ2-1; D may be TRBD1 (5 bases). The assigned J gene may be wrong: the sequence end matches TRBJ2-7 better. Germline CDR1 SQVTM, CDR2 ANQGSEA. The CDR3 runs to 14 residues. Written as DNA, the CDR3 is TGCAGCGTTCTGGGGCCCAGCTCCTACAATGAGCAGTACTTC. Translating it yields CSVLGPSSYNEQYF.

This clonotype has a handful of counts. Written as DNA, the CDR3 is TGTGCCACCAGCATTAGGGACAGGGGTTCGAATGAGCAGTTCTTC. Protein sequence: CATSIRDRGSNEQFF. The chain recombines TRBV15 with TRBJ2-1; 10 bases agree with TRBD1. This CDR3 has 15 amino acids. CDR1 and CDR2 (germline): LNHNV, YYDKDF (reference sequence). Trimming at V came to 4 bases and at J to 7 bases, leaving 7 bases not matched to a gene.

The V and J genes are TRBV4-3 and TRBJ1-6; 7 bases fit TRBD1. The CDR3 extends over 15 amino acids. Germline V gene data show CDR1 as LGHNA and CDR2 as YSLEER. Trimming cost V 3 bases and J 7 bases; bases outside gene matches: 6. The DNA of the CDR3 is TGCGCCAGCAGCCAGGACAGGAGTCCCAATTCACCCCTCCACTTT. Protein sequence: CASSQDRSPNSPLHF.

This chain links TRBV12-3 or TRBV12-4 with TRBJ2-2; D perhaps matches TRBD1 (5 bases). The CDR3 length is 16 residues. V was pared by 8 bases and J by 2 bases, with 18 bases between. Here the CDR3 reads CASAQRPQGNTGELFF. Here the CDR3 DNA reads TGTGCCAGCGCGCAGAGACCCCAGGGAAACACCGGGGAGCTGTTTTTT.

The genes are TRBV5-1 and TRBJ2-1; 8 nucleotides align to TRBD2. Germline CDR1 reads SGHRS; CDR2 reads YFSETQ. The CDR3 loop spans 17 amino acids. The V segment lost 4 bases and the J segment 5 bases; nucleotides outside the gene matches: 14. This chain's CDR3 is CASSPRREGLVDNEQFF. The CDR3 DNA follows: TGCGCCAGCAGCCCAAGAAGGGAGGGACTAGTTGACAATGAGCAGTTCTTC.

This clonotype was seen only a few times. V gene TRBV12-3 or TRBV12-4 combines with J gene TRBJ1-5, with D uncertain. V was pared by 6 bases and J by 2 bases, with 17 bases between. The CDR3 runs 16 residues. The CDR3 loop reads CASSLPSARGNQPQHF. The CDR3 DNA is TGTGCCAGCAGCCTCCCCAGTGCTAGGGGCAATCAGCCCCAGCATTTT.

The rearrangement links TRBV2 to TRBJ2-5; TRBD2 matches at 14 bases. The J segment lost 0 bases and the V segment lost 3 bases, leaving 6 bases of the junction unmatched. This CDR3 is 18 amino acids long. Germline-derived CDR1 and CDR2 are SNHLY and FYNNEI. In DNA, the CDR3 is TGTGCCAGCAGTGATCCGACTAGCGGGGGGGTGTACCAAGAGACCCAGTACTTC. This translates into CASSDPTSGGVYQETQYF.

This clonotype occurred many times. This chain joins TRBV2 and TRBJ2-7; D is uncertain. The V end was cut by 5 bases, the J end by 4 bases, with 9 bases between. Germline V lookup: CDR1 SNHLY, CDR2 FYNNEI. CDR3 size: 12 residues. The CDR3 loop is CASSRDLYEQYF. Here the CDR3 DNA reads TGTGCCAGCAGTAGAGACCTTTACGAGCAGTACTTC.

The gene calls are TRBV29-1 and TRBJ1-4; TRBD1 agrees at 10 bases. With V trimmed by 5 bases and J by 7 bases, 4 bases remained unmatched. Germline V CDR1 and CDR2: SQVTM, ANQGSEA. The CDR3 is 13 amino acids. The CDR3 DNA reads TGCAGCGTTCGCAGGACAGGGGGTGAAAAACTGTTTTTT. It encodes CSVRRTGGEKLFF. The variable domain in full, completed from reference TRBV29-1 and TRBJ1-4, reads SAVISQKPSRDICQRGTSLTIQCQVDSQVTMMFWYRQQPGQSLTLIATANQGSEATYESGFVIDKFPISRPNLTFSTLTVSNMSPEDSSIYLCSVRRTGGEKLFFGSGTQLSVL.